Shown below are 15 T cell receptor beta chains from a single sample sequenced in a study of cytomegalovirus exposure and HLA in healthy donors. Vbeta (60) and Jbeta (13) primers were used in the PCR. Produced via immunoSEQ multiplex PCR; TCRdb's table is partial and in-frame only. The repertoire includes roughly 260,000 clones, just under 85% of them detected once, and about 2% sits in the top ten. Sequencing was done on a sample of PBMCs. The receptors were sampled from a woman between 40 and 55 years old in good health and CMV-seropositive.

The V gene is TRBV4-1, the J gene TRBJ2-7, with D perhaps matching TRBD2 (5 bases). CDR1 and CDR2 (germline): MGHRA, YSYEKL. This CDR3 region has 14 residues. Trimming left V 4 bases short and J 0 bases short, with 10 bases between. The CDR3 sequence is CASSPQADSYEQYF. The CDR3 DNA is TGCGCCAGCAGCCCCCAAGCGGACTCCTACGAGCAGTACTTC.

CDR3 DNA sequence: TGTGCCAGCAGCCAAGATTGGGCAGGGGACGAGCAGTACTTC. Amino acids: CASSQDWAGDEQYF. The J gene is TRBJ2-7, the V gene TRBV4-2, with D possibly TRBD1 on 6 matching bases. CDR1 and CDR2 from the germline V gene are LGHNA and YNFKEQ. Trimming removed 0 bases at V and 5 bases at J, with 11 bases between. The CDR3 consists of 14 residues.

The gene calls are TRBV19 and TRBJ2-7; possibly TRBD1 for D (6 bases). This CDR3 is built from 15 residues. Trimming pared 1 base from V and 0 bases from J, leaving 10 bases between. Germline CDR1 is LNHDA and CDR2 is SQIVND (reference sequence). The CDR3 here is CASSIGGGASYEQYF. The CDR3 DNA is TGTGCCAGTAGTATAGGAGGGGGAGCCTCCTACGAGCAGTACTTC.

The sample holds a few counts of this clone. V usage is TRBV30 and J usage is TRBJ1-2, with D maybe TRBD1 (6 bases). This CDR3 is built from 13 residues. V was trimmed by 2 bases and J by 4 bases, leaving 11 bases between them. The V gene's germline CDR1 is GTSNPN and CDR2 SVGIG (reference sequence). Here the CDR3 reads CAWSPTGTYGYTF. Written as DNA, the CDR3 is TGTGCCTGGAGTCCTACAGGGACCTATGGCTACACCTTC. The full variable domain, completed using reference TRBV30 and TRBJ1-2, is SQTIHQWPATLVQPVGSPLSLECTVEGTSNPNLYWYRQAAGRGLQLLFYSVGIGQISSEVPQNLSASRPQDRQFILSSKKLLLSDSGFYLCAWSPTGTYGYTFGSGTRLTVV.

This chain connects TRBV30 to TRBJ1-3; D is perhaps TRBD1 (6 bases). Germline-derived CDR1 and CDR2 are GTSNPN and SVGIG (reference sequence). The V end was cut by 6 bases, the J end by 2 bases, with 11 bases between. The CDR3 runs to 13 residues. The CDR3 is CACQQGPGNTIYF. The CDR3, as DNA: TGTGCCTGCCAACAGGGCCCTGGAAACACCATATATTTT.

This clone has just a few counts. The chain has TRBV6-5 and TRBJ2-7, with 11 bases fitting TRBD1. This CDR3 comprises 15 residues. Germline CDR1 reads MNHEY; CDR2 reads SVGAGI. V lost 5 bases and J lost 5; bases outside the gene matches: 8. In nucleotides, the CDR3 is TGTGCCAGCAGTCCGGACAGGGGGCCGTTTGACGAGCAGTACTTC. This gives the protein CASSPDRGPFDEQYF.

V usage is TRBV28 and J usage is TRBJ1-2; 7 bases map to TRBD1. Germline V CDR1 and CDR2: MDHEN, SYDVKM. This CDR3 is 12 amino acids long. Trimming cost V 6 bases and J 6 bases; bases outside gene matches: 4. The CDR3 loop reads CASSERGHGYTF. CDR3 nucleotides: TGTGCCAGCAGCGAAAGGGGGCATGGCTACACCTTC.

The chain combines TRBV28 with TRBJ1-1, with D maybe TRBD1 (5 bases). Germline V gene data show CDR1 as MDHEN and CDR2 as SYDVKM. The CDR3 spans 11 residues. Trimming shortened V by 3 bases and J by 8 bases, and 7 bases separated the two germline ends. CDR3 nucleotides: TGTGCCAGCAGTTTTTACAGGGAAGCTTTCTTT. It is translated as CASSFYREAFF. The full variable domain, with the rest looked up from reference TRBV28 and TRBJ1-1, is DVKVTQSSRYLVKRTGEKVFLECVQDMDHENMFWYRQDPGLGLRLIYFSYDVKMKEKGDIPEGYSVSREKKERFSLILESASTNQTSMYLCASSFYREAFFGQGTRLTVV.

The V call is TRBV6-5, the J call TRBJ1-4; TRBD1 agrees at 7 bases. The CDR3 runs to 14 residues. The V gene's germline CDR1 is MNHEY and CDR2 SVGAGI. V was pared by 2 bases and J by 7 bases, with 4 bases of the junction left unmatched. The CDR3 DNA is TGTGCCAGCAGTTACAGACAGGGTGGTGAAAAACTGTTTTTT. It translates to CASSYRQGGEKLFF.

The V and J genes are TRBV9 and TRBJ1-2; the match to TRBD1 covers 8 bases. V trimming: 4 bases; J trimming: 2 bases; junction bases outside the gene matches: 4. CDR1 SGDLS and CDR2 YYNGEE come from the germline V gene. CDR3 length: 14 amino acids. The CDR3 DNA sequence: TGTGCCAGCAGCCCGGACAGGGTCAACTATGGCTACACCTTC. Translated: CASSPDRVNYGYTF.

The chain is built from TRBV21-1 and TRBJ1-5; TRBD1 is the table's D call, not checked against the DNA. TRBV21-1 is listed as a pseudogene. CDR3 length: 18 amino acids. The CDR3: CASSNPRRTGGSDQPQHF. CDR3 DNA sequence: TGTGCCAGCAGCAATCCGAGGCGGACAGGGGGATCGGATCAGCCCCAGCATTTT.

The CDR3 is CASSMSGHTISTDTQYF. CDR3 DNA sequence: TGTGCCAGTAGTATGAGTGGACACACAATAAGCACAGATACGCAGTATTTT. The V call is TRBV19, the J call TRBJ2-3; TRBD1 is a possible D gene (5 bases). Per germline, CDR1 LNHDA and CDR2 SQIVND (reference sequence). Trimming pared 3 bases from V and 0 bases from J, leaving 16 bases between. This CDR3 is built from 17 residues.

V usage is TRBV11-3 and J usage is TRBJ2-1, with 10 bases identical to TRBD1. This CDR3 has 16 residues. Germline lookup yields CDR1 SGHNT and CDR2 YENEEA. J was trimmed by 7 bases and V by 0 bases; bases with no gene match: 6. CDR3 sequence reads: CASSLELGTGANEQFF. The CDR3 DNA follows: TGTGCCAGCAGCTTAGAACTCGGGACAGGGGCTAATGAGCAGTTCTTC.

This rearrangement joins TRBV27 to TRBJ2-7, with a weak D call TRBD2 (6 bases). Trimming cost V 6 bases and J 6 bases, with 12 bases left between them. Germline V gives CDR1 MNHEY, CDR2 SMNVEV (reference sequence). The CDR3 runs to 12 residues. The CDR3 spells CASRVYGGEQYF. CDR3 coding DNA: TGTGCCAGCAGAGTTTACGGGGGCGAGCAGTACTTC.

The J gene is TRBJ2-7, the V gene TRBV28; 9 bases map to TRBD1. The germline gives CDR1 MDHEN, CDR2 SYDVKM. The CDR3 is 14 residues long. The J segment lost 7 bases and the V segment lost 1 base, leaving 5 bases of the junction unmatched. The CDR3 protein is CASSLLQGAGEQYF. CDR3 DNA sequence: TGTGCCAGCAGTTTATTACAGGGGGCGGGGGAGCAGTACTTC.